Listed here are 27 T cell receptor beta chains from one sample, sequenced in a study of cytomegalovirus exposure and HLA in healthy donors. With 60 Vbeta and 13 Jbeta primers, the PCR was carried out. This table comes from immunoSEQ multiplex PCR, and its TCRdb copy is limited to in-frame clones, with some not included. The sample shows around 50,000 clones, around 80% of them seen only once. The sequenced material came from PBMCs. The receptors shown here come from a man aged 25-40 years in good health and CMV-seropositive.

CDR3: CASSPSGLHQYEQYF. The CDR3 DNA follows: TGTGCCAGCAGTCCTAGCGGGCTACACCAATACGAGCAGTACTTC. This sequence joins TRBV27 and TRBJ2-7; 8 bases align to TRBD2. Germline values: CDR1 MNHEY, CDR2 SMNVEV (reference sequence). The J segment lost 4 bases and the V segment lost 5 bases, leaving 10 bases of the junction unmatched. The CDR3 is 15 amino acids.

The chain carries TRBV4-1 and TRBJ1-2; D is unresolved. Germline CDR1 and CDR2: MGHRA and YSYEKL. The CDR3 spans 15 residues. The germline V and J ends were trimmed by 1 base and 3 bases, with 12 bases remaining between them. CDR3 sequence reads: CASSQVGGTDYGYTF. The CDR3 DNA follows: TGCGCCAGCAGCCAAGTCGGCGGAACGGACTATGGCTACACCTTC.

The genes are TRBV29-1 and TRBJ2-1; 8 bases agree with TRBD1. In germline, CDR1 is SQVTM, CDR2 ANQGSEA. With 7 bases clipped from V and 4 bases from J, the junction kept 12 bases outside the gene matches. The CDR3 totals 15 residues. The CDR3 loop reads CSGLPTGGRYNEQFF. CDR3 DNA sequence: TGCAGCGGTCTCCCTACAGGGGGAAGGTACAATGAGCAGTTCTTC.

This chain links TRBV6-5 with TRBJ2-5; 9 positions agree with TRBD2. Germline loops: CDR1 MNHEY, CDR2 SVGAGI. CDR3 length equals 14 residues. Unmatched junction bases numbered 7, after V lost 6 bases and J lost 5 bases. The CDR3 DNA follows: TGTGCCAGCAGGATAGCGGGGGTGGGTGAGACCCAGTACTTC. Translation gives CASRIAGVGETQYF.

CDR3: CASSLSDPELQETQYF. The DNA of the CDR3 is TGTGCCAGCAGCCTCAGCGATCCGGAGCTCCAAGAGACCCAGTACTTC. The J gene is TRBJ2-5, the V gene TRBV14, with no clear D. The germline gives CDR1 SGHDN, CDR2 FVKESK. V lost 4 bases to trimming and J lost 1 base, with 16 bases between them. This CDR3 is built from 16 residues.

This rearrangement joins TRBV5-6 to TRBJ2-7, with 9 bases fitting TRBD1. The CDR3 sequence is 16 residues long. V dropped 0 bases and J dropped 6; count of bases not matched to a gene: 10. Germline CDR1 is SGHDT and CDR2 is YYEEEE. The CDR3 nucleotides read TGTGCCAGCAGCTTGGTAACAGGGGGCGGTCTGGGCGAGCAGTACTTC. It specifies CASSLVTGGGLGEQYF.

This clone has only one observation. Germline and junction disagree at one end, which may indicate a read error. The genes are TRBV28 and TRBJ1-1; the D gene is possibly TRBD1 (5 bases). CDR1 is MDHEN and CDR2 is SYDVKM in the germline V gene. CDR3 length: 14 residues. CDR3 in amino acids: CASSLTGVNTEALF. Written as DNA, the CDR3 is TGTGCCAGCAGTCTCACGGGGGTGAACACTGAAGCTCTCTTT.

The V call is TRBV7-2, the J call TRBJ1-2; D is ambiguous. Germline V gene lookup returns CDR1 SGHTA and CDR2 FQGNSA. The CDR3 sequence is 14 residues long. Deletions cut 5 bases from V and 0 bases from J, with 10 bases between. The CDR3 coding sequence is TGTGCCAGCAGCCTAGAGGGAGCTAACTATGGCTACACCTTC. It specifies CASSLEGANYGYTF.

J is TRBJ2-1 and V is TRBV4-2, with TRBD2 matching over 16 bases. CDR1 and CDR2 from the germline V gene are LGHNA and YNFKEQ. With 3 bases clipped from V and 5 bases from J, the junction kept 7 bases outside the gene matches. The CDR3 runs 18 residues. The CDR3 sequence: CASSQGGLAGGQNNEQFF. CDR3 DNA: TGTGCCAGCAGCCAGGGGGGACTAGCGGGGGGGCAAAACAATGAGCAGTTCTTC.

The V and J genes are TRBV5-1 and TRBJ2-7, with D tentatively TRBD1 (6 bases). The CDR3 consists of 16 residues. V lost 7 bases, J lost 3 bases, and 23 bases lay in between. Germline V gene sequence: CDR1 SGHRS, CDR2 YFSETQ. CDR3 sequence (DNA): TGCGCCAGCGGGCAGGGGAATCCAACATTAAGCTACGAGCAGTACTTC. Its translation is CASGQGNPTLSYEQYF. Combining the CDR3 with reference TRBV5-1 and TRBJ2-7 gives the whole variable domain KAGVTQTPRYLIKTRGQQVTLSCSPISGHRSVSWYQQTPGQGLQFLFEYFSETQRNKGNFPGRFSGRQFSNSRSEMNVSTLELGDSALYLCASGQGNPTLSYEQYFGPGTRLTVT.

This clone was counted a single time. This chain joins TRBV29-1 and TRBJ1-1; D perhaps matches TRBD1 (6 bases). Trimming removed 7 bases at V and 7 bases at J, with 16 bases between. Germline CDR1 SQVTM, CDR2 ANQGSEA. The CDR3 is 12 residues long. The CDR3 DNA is TGCAGCGCCCGGGGGGCGACCCTTGAAGCTTTCTTT. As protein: CSARGATLEAFF.

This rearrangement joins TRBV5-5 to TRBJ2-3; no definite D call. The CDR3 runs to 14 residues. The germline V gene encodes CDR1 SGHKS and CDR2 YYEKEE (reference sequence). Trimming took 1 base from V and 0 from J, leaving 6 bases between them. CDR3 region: CASSLSRSTDTQYF. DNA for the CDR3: TGTGCCAGCAGCTTGTCACGGAGCACAGATACGCAGTATTTT.

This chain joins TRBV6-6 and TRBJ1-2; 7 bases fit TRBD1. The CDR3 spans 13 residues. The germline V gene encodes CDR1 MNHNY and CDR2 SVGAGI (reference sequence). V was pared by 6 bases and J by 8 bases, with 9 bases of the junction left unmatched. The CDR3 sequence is CASSPLGGKGYTF. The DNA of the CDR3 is TGTGCCAGCAGCCCCTTAGGGGGCAAGGGCTACACCTTC.

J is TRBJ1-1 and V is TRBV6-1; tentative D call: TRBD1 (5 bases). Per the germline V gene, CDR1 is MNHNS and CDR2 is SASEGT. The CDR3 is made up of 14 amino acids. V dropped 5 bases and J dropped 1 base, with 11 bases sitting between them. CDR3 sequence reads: CASSSYQGNTEAFF. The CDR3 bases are TGTGCCAGCAGTTCGTATCAGGGGAACACTGAAGCTTTCTTT.

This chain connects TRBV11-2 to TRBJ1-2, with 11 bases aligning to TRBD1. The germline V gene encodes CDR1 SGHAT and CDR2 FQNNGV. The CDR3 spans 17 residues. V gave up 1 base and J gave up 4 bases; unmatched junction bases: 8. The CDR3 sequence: CASSLGTGGAPSYGYTF. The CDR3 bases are TGTGCCAGCAGCTTAGGGACAGGGGGCGCCCCTAGCTATGGCTACACCTTC.

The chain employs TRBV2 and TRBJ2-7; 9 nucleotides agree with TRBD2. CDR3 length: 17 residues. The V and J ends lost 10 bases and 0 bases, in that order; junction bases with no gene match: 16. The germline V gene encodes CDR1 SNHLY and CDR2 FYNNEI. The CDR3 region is CATRLNLAGAISYEQYF. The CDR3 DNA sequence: TGTGCCACCAGATTAAACTTAGCGGGGGCGATCTCCTACGAGCAGTACTTC.

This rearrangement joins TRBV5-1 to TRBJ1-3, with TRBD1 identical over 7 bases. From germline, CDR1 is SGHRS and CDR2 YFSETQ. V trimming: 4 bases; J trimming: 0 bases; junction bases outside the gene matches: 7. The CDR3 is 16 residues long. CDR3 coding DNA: TGCGCCAGCAGCCCACGGGACAGCAGCTCTGGAAACACCATATATTTT. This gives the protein CASSPRDSSSGNTIYF. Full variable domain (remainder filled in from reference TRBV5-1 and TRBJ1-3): KAGVTQTPRYLIKTRGQQVTLSCSPISGHRSVSWYQQTPGQGLQFLFEYFSETQRNKGNFPGRFSGRQFSNSRSEMNVSTLELGDSALYLCASSPRDSSSGNTIYFGEGSWLTVV.

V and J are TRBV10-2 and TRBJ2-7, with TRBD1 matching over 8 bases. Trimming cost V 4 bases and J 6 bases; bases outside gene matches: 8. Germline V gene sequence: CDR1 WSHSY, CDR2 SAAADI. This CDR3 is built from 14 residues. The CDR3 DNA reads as TGCGCCAGCAGTGTGGCAGGGGGCTCAGGCGAGCAGTACTTC. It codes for CASSVAGGSGEQYF.

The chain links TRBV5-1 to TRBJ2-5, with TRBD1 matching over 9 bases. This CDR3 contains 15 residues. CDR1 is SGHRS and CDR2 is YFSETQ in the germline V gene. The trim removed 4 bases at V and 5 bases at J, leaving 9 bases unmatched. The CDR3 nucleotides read TGCGCCAGCAGCCTCCGGGACAGGGATTTGGAGACCCAGTACTTC. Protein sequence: CASSLRDRDLETQYF.

CDR3 sequence reads: CASSSRRGARNTGELFF. CDR3 bases: TGTGCCAGCAGCTCACGTCGTGGGGCGAGGAACACCGGGGAGCTGTTTTTT. J is TRBJ2-2 and V is TRBV9, with a tentative D call TRBD1 (5 bases). The CDR3 length is 17 residues. The germline V gene encodes CDR1 SGDLS and CDR2 YYNGEE. With 4 bases removed from V and 1 base from J, the gap between germline ends came to 17 bases.

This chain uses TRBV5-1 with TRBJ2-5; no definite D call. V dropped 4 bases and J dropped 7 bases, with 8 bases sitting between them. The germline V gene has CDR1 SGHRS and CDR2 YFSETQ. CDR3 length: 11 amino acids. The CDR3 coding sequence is TGCGCCAGCAGCAATCCCGGGACCCAGTACTTC. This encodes CASSNPGTQYF.

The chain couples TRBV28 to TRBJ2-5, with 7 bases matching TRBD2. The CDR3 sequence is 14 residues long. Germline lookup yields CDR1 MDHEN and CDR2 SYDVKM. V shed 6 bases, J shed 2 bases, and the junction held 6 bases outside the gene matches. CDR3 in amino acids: CASRGGSVQETQYF. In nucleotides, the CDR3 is TGTGCCAGCAGGGGAGGGTCTGTTCAAGAGACCCAGTACTTC.

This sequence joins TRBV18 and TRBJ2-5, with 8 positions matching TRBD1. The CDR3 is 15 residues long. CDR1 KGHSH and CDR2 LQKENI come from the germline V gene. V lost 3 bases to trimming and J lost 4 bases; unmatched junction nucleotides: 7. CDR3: CASSPLGTGAETQYF. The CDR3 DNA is TGTGCCAGCTCACCCCTCGGGACAGGCGCAGAGACCCAGTACTTC.

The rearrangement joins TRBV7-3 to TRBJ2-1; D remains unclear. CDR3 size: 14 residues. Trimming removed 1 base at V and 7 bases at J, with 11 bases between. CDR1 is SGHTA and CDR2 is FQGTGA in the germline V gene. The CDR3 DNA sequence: TGTGCCAGCAGCTTAATCGGGTGGTCGAATGAGCAGTTCTTC. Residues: CASSLIGWSNEQFF. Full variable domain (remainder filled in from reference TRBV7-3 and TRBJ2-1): GAGVSQTPSNKVTEKGKYVELRCDPISGHTALYWYRQSLGQGPEFLIYFQGTGAADDSGLPNDRFFAVRPEGSVSTLKIQRTERGDSAVYLCASSLIGWSNEQFFGPGTRLTVL.

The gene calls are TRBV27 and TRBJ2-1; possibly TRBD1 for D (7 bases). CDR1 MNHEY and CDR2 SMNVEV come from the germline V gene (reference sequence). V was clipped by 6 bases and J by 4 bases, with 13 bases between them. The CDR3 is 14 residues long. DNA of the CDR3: TGTGCCAGCAGCCAGGGGGGTCGGTACAATGAGCAGTTCTTC. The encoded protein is CASSQGGRYNEQFF.

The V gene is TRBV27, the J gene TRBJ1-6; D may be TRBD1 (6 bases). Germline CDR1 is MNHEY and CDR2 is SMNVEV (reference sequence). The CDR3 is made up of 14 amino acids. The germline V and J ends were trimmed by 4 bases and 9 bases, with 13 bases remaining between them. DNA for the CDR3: TGTGCCAGCAGTTCCCACTGGACAGCTTCACCCCTCCACTTT. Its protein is CASSSHWTASPLHF.

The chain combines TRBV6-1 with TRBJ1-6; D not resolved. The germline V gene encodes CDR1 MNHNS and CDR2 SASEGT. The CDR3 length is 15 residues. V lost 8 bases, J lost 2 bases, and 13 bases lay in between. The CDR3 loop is CASARVVAYNSPLHF. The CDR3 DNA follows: TGTGCCAGCGCGCGAGTGGTGGCCTATAATTCACCCCTCCACTTT.